A selection of T cell receptor beta chains follows, all from one sample in a study of cytomegalovirus exposure and HLA in healthy donors. Sequencing was performed with immunoSEQ multiplex PCR; in TCRdb, only in-frame clones are kept and a portion is missing. This table has about 200,000 clones, around 85% appearing once. The specimen sequenced was PBMCs. The receptors were gathered from a girl aged 2 to 9 in good health and CMV-seronegative. CDR3s include the opening cysteine and the closing phenylalanine or tryptophan. A D gene is named only where the DNA matches it firmly. Size is omitted from some rows. Given values are once, few, many or a class for expanded clones.

v_call,d_call,clone_size,j_call,cdr3_nt,cdr3_aa
TRBV11-2,TRBD2,-,TRBJ2-5,TGTGCCAGCAGCTCTATAGCGGGGGGGCTCCCGAAGACCCAGTACTTC,CASSSIAGGLPKTQYF
TRBV29-1,-,-,TRBJ2-4,TGCAGCGTTGGTGGAGGGGACGTCCAAAACATTCAGTACTTC,CSVGGGDVQNIQYF
TRBV6-1,-,-,TRBJ2-1,TGTGCCAGCAGTGATTTAGGGGAAGGGGAACAGTTCTTC,CASSDLGEGEQFF
TRBV4-1,-,-,TRBJ2-1,TGCGCCAGCAGCCGAGTATACAATGAGCAGTTCTTC,CASSRVYNEQFF
TRBV19,-,-,TRBJ1-1,TGTGCCAGTAGTGTTCACGGGCCCTCCCGCGGGGCTTTCTTT,CASSVHGPSRGAFF
TRBV5-1,-,-,TRBJ1-2,TGCGCCAGCCATAACAGCTACTACTATGGCTACACCTTC,CASHNSYYYGYTF
TRBV6-5,TRBD1,-,TRBJ1-2,TGTGCCAGCAGTTTAACGCAGGGGGCTGGGGGCTACACCTTC,CASSLTQGAGGYTF
TRBV10-1,TRBD2,-,TRBJ2-3,TGCGCCAGCAGTTATAAGAGCGGGGGGTCGACAGATACGCAGTATTTT,CASSYKSGGSTDTQYF
TRBV7-6,-,-,TRBJ2-5,TGTGCCAGCAGCCCACTTACTGGGGGGAATGGGCAGGAGACCCAGTACTTC,CASSPLTGGNGQETQYF
TRBV29-1,-,-,TRBJ2-1,TGCAGCGGGTTACTTCCCTACTCCTACAATGAGCAGTTCTTC,CSGLLPYSYNEQFF
TRBV11-2,-,-,TRBJ2-1,TGTGCCAGCAGCCACATCGATTCTGAGCAGTTCTTC,CASSHIDSEQFF
TRBV6-5,-,few,TRBJ1-1,TGTGCCAGCAGAGCGTCAATGAACACTGAAGCTTTCTTT,CASRASMNTEAFF
TRBV6-1,-,once,TRBJ1-5,TGTGCCAGCAGTGAAGCCAGACTCAGCAATCAGCCCCAGCATTTT,CASSEARLSNQPQHF
TRBV6-5,-,-,TRBJ2-5,TGTGCCAGCAGTTACTCGTTAGGGGTTGGAGAGCAGTACTTC,CASSYSLGVGEQYF
TRBV7-9,-,-,TRBJ1-4,TGTGCCAGCAGCGCGGACTCCCGAGGGGAAAAACTGTTTTTT,CASSADSRGEKLFF
TRBV5-6,TRBD2,-,TRBJ2-3,TGTGCCAGCAGCTTATTAGCGGGGGTGAGGGATACGCAGTATTTT,CASSLLAGVRDTQYF
TRBV19,-,once,TRBJ1-1,TGTGCCAGTAGTAATGGAGTTCAAGCTTTCTTT,CASSNGVQAFF
TRBV5-6,TRBD2,few,TRBJ2-2,TGTGCCAGCAGCTTGTACCTAGCGGTGAACACCGGGGAGCTGTTTTTT,CASSLYLAVNTGELFF
TRBV2,-,-,TRBJ1-4,TGTGCCAGCAGTGTTAGGCTCTCGACAGCAACTAATGAAAAACTGTTTTTT,CASSVRLSTATNEKLFF
TRBV2,TRBD2,-,TRBJ2-7,TGTGCCATTCTGGGGGGGAACTACGAGCAGTACTTC,CAILGGNYEQYF
TRBV10-1,TRBD2,-,TRBJ2-1,TGCGCCAGTGACCGCCGGGGACTAGCGGGAGAGGGGGGATACAATGAGCAGTTCTTC,CASDRRGLAGEGGYNEQFF
TRBV10-3,-,few,TRBJ2-3,TGTGCCATCAGTGCAGGGGGCACAGATACGCAGTATTTT,CAISAGGTDTQYF
TRBV6-5,TRBD1,-,TRBJ1-2,TGTGCCAGCAGCTCAGGGGGTTCCTATGGCTACACCTTC,CASSSGGSYGYTF
TRBV29-1,-,-,TRBJ1-1,TGCAGCGTTGGGACAGTTCGTGAAGCTTTCTTT,CSVGTVREAFF
TRBV5-5,-,-,TRBJ2-2,TGTGCCAGCAGCTTGATCGGGGTATCCACCGGGGAGCTGTTTTTT,CASSLIGVSTGELFF
TRBV25-1,TRBD1,-,TRBJ2-1,TGTGCCAGCAGTGATCCCTCGGACAGGGTCAATGAGCAGTTCTTC,CASSDPSDRVNEQFF
TRBV2,-,-,TRBJ1-3,TGTGCCAGCAGTGACCCCAGGACAGCCCGCTCTGGAAACACCATATATTTT,CASSDPRTARSGNTIYF
TRBV30,-,-,TRBJ1-1,TGTGCCTGGAGTCGGGGGGGCGAAGCTTTCTTT,CAWSRGGEAFF
TRBV18,-,-,TRBJ1-1,TGTGCCAGCTCACCGGCGAACACTGAAGCTTTCTTT,CASSPANTEAFF
TRBV6-8,TRBD2,-,TRBJ2-2,TGTGCCAGCAGTTACCGGGGCAGTCTCGGCGGGAGTGTCACCGGGGAGCTGTTTTTT,CASSYRGSLGGSVTGELFF
TRBV6-5,-,-,TRBJ2-1,TGTGCCAGCGGCGCGGGCCCCTACAATGAGCAGTTCTTC,CASGAGPYNEQFF
TRBV10-3,-,-,TRBJ2-5,TGTGCCATCAGTTCAGAGCGTCAAGAGACCCAGTACTTC,CAISSERQETQYF
TRBV4-1,TRBD2,-,TRBJ2-5,TGCGCCAGCAGCCAAGAAGGACTAGCGGGGGGGCGGTGGAACCAAGAGACCCAGTACTTC,CASSQEGLAGGRWNQETQYF
TRBV19,TRBD1,-,TRBJ1-2,TGTGCCAGTAGTCCATTCCAGGGGGCTTATGGCTACACCTTC,CASSPFQGAYGYTF
TRBV5-4,-,-,TRBJ2-7,TGTGCCAGCACAGGGACAAGCCCTTACGAGCAGTACTTC,CASTGTSPYEQYF
TRBV11-3,-,few,TRBJ2-7,TGTGCCAGCAGCCCAGATGGGCAGGAGCAGTACTTC,CASSPDGQEQYF
TRBV5-1,-,once,TRBJ1-5,TGCGCCAGCAGCATGACAGGAGATCAGCCCCAGCATTTT,CASSMTGDQPQHF
TRBV6-5,-,-,TRBJ2-7,TGTGCCAGCACCACGTGGAGCACTATCGACTACGAGCAGTACTTC,CASTTWSTIDYEQYF
TRBV14,-,-,TRBJ2-7,TGTGCCAGCAGCCCTCTTACGGGACTCCCGCTGGCCTACGAGCAGTACTTC,CASSPLTGLPLAYEQYF
TRBV6-5,TRBD1,-,TRBJ1-2,TGTGCCAGCAGTTCTACGAGGACAGGGTACTATGGCTACACCTTC,CASSSTRTGYYGYTF
TRBV6-5,-,-,TRBJ2-7,TGTGCCAGCAGTTATGGGGGCAGTACCTACGAGCAGTACTTC,CASSYGGSTYEQYF
TRBV4-2,-,-,TRBJ2-3,TGTGCCAGCCGGACCACAGAGGACTCCCCCACGCAGTATTTT,CASRTTEDSPTQYF
TRBV29-1,TRBD2,-,TRBJ2-1,TGCAGCGCCTGTCGAGGACTAGCCTTGAATGAGCAGTTCTTC,CSACRGLALNEQFF
TRBV19,TRBD2,-,TRBJ2-5,TGTGCCAGTAGTAGCCTAGCGGGGGGGCGAGAGACCCAGTACTTC,CASSSLAGGRETQYF